The 11 T cell receptor beta chains listed next were all sequenced from one sample in a study of blood T cell repertoires in COVID-19. Assay used: immunoSEQ multiplex PCR; TCRdb lists only in-frame clones, some missing. The sample contains tens of thousands of clones, 70% to 90% of which appear only once. Sequenced: peripheral blood. Receptors originate from a woman aged 65 to 85 with active or convalescent COVID-19.

V is TRBV28 and J is TRBJ2-4, with 9 nucleotides matching TRBD1. There are 14 residues in the CDR3. Trimming removed 4 bases from V and 6 bases from J; junction bases left unmatched: 4. Germline assignment: CDR1 MDHEN and CDR2 SYDVKM. The CDR3 coding sequence is TGTGCCAGCAGTTCAGGACAGGGGATAAACATTCAGTACTTC. It encodes CASSSGQGINIQYF. The full variable domain, with the rest looked up from reference TRBV28 and TRBJ2-4, is DVKVTQSSRYLVKRTGEKVFLECVQDMDHENMFWYRQDPGLGLRLIYFSYDVKMKEKGDIPEGYSVSREKKERFSLILESASTNQTSMYLCASSSGQGINIQYFGAGTRLSVL.

The V gene is TRBV5-4, the J gene TRBJ2-6; D possibly corresponds to TRBD1 (7 bases). This CDR3 region has 14 residues. Germline CDR1 SGHNT, CDR2 YYREEE (reference sequence). The germline V and J ends were trimmed by 7 bases and 2 bases, with 10 bases remaining between them. For the CDR3, the DNA is TGTGCCAGCCAGGGGGGAGCTGGGGCCAACGTCCTGACTTTC. Its protein is CASQGGAGANVLTF.

This chain uses TRBV18 with TRBJ1-2; D uncertain. Trimming pared 1 base from V and 5 bases from J, leaving 17 bases between. This CDR3 contains 16 residues. CDR1 and CDR2 (germline): KGHSH, LQKENI. The CDR3 region is CASSPLRQEELYGYTF. The CDR3 nucleotides are TGTGCCAGCTCACCACTAAGGCAAGAGGAACTATATGGCTACACCTTC. Looking up the rest from reference TRBV18 and TRBJ1-2 gives the full variable domain: NAGVMQNPRHLVRRRGQEARLRCSPMKGHSHVYWYRQLPEEGLKFMVYLQKENIIDESGMPKERFSAEFPKEGPSILRIQQVVRGDSAAYFCASSPLRQEELYGYTFGSGTRLTVV.

The chain links TRBV5-4 to TRBJ2-5; D is perhaps TRBD2 (6 bases). Per germline, CDR1 SGHNT and CDR2 YYREEE (reference sequence). Trimming removed 0 bases at V and 7 bases at J, with 13 bases between. The CDR3 length is 14 residues. CDR3 residues: CASSLAAGPGTQYF. The CDR3 bases are TGTGCCAGCAGCTTGGCCGCGGGGCCAGGGACCCAGTACTTC.

V usage is TRBV7-6 and J usage is TRBJ2-6; 10 nucleotides agree with TRBD1. J gave up 0 bases and V 1 base, and 6 bases lay outside the gene matches. This CDR3 has 19 residues. Germline V gene sequence: CDR1 SGHVS, CDR2 FNYEAQ. The CDR3 bases are TGTGCCAGCAGCTTAGATCTGGGACAGGGGTACTCTGGGGCCAACGTCCTGACTTTC. It specifies CASSLDLGQGYSGANVLTF.

This clone was detected a few times. The chain has TRBV18 and TRBJ1-4, with D tentatively TRBD1 (5 bases). CDR3 length: 14 amino acids. Germline assignment: CDR1 KGHSH and CDR2 LQKENI. V lost 3 bases, J lost 7 bases, and 12 bases lay in between. CDR3 bases: TGTGCCAGCTCACCGGGGGAGGTTGGTGAAAAACTGTTTTTT. It specifies CASSPGEVGEKLFF.

The genes are TRBV5-5 and TRBJ1-6; 9 nucleotides align to TRBD1. Germline CDR1 reads SGHKS; CDR2 reads YYEKEE (reference sequence). With V trimmed by 1 base and J by 7 bases, 6 bases remained unmatched. The CDR3 has 16 amino acids. This CDR3 reads CASSLTPGTGNSPLHF. CDR3 nucleotide sequence: TGTGCCAGCAGCTTGACCCCCGGGACAGGGAATTCACCCCTCCACTTT.

The rearrangement uses TRBV6-5 and TRBJ1-1; D call uncertain. CDR1 is MNHEY, CDR2 SVGAGI, per germline. The length of the CDR3 is 13 residues. V lost 0 bases to trimming and J lost 3 bases, with 5 bases between them. CDR3 nucleotide sequence: TGTGCCAGCAGTTACTCGCGGGACACTGAAGCTTTCTTT. This codes for CASSYSRDTEAFF.

The chain joins TRBV2 to TRBJ2-2; TRBD2 is a possible D gene (6 bases). The V gene's germline CDR1 is SNHLY and CDR2 FYNNEI. V lost 2 bases and J 5 bases, leaving 15 bases between the germline ends. The CDR3 runs to 16 residues. The CDR3, as DNA: TGTGCCAGCAGTGAATGGGAGGTGGTCGGGACCGGGGAGCTGTTTTTT. Protein sequence: CASSEWEVVGTGELFF.

V is TRBV5-4 and J is TRBJ1-3; unclear D gene. The CDR3 totals 16 residues. CDR1 and CDR2 from the germline V gene are SGHNT and YYREEE (reference sequence). V lost 2 bases, J lost 0 bases, and 12 bases lay in between. The CDR3 here is CASSFGNPVSGNTIYF. In DNA form, the CDR3 reads TGTGCCAGCAGCTTCGGGAACCCCGTCTCTGGAAACACCATATATTTT.

The genes are TRBV3-1 (or the pseudogene TRBV3-2) and TRBJ1-2, with D tentatively TRBD1 (5 bases). There are 13 residues in the CDR3. Trimming took 5 bases from V and 0 from J, leaving 7 bases between them. CDR1 is LGHDT and CDR2 is YNNKEL in the germline V gene (reference sequence). Here the CDR3 reads CASSLDTNYGYTF. CDR3 in DNA: TGTGCCAGCAGCTTGGACACTAACTATGGCTACACCTTC.